This is a list of T cell receptor beta chains from one sample in a study of cytomegalovirus exposure and HLA in healthy donors. TCRdb's table, derived via immunoSEQ multiplex PCR, lists solely in-frame clones and lacks some. The table has roughly 140,000 clones, approximately 80% seen once. The sequenced material came from PBMCs. The source of these receptors is a boy younger than 10 in good health and CMV-seronegative. Each CDR3 is given with its conserved first and last residue. A D gene is named only where the DNA matches it firmly. The size field is filled for only some rows; it gives once, few, many or a size class.

v_gene: TRBV5-1
j_gene: TRBJ2-7
abundance: NA
len: 13
d_gene: NA
CDR3aa: CASSPGQFYEQYF
CDR3nt: TGCGCCAGCAGCCCCGGACAGTTCTACGAGCAGTACTTC

v_gene: TRBV7-9
j_gene: TRBJ2-1
abundance: NA
len: 15
d_gene: TRBD1
CDR3aa: CASSSGQGRDNEQFF
CDR3nt: TGTGCCAGCAGCTCCGGACAGGGTAGAGACAATGAGCAGTTCTTC

v_gene: TRBV6-1
j_gene: TRBJ1-2
abundance: NA
len: 14
d_gene: TRBD1
CDR3aa: CASRTGGLSYGYTF
CDR3nt: TGTGCCAGCAGGACAGGGGGCCTATCTTATGGCTACACCTTC

v_gene: TRBV6-5
j_gene: TRBJ2-7
abundance: few
len: 13
d_gene: TRBD2
CDR3aa: CASSPSLAGDQYF
CDR3nt: TGTGCCAGCTCCCCCTCTCTAGCGGGAGACCAGTACTTC

v_gene: TRBV21-1
j_gene: TRBJ1-5
abundance: NA
len: 17
d_gene: NA
CDR3aa: CASSNRYREGSNQPQHF
CDR3nt: TGTGCCAGCAGCAACCGGTACAGGGAGGGTAGCAATCAGCCCCAGCATTTT

v_gene: TRBV7-6
j_gene: TRBJ2-5
abundance: NA
len: 16
d_gene: TRBD1
CDR3aa: CASRPPGGTGEKTQYF
CDR3nt: TGTGCCAGCAGGCCCCCGGGGGGGACAGGGGAAAAGACCCAGTACTTC

v_gene: TRBV6-5
j_gene: TRBJ2-1
abundance: once
len: 13
d_gene: NA
CDR3aa: CASSRASYNEQFF
CDR3nt: TGTGCCAGCAGCAGGGCGTCCTACAATGAGCAGTTCTTC

v_gene: TRBV19
j_gene: TRBJ1-2
abundance: NA
len: 15
d_gene: TRBD1
CDR3aa: CASSTVDRGLYGYTF
CDR3nt: TGTGCCAGTAGTACAGTGGACAGGGGGCTGTATGGCTACACCTTC

v_gene: TRBV28
j_gene: TRBJ2-5
abundance: NA
len: 14
d_gene: TRBD1
CDR3aa: CASGHRGRGETQYF
CDR3nt: TGTGCCAGCGGCCACAGGGGGCGCGGGGAGACCCAGTACTTC

v_gene: TRBV19
j_gene: TRBJ1-2
abundance: NA
len: 16
d_gene: NA
CDR3aa: CASSTTSPGANYGYTF
CDR3nt: TGTGCCAGTAGTACGACCTCGCCAGGGGCCAACTATGGCTACACCTTC

v_gene: TRBV2
j_gene: TRBJ1-1
abundance: NA
len: 11
d_gene: NA
CDR3aa: CASLWSTEAFF
CDR3nt: TGTGCCAGCCTTTGGAGCACTGAAGCTTTCTTT

v_gene: TRBV21-1
j_gene: TRBJ1-6
abundance: NA
len: 16
d_gene: NA
CDR3aa: CASSKVRRDRYSPLHF
CDR3nt: TGTGCCAGCAGCAAAGTTCGGCGAGACAGATATTCACCCCTCCACTTT

v_gene: TRBV10-3
j_gene: TRBJ2-7
abundance: few
len: 14
d_gene: NA
CDR3aa: CAISVTGISYEQYF
CDR3nt: TGTGCCATCAGTGTAACCGGGATCTCCTACGAGCAGTACTTC

v_gene: TRBV25-1
j_gene: TRBJ1-1
abundance: few
len: 11
d_gene: NA
CDR3aa: CASSEDIEAFF
CDR3nt: TGTGCCAGCAGTGAGGACATTGAAGCTTTCTTT

v_gene: TRBV9
j_gene: TRBJ2-7
abundance: NA
len: 13
d_gene: NA
CDR3aa: CASSVGDTYEQYF
CDR3nt: TGTGCCAGCAGCGTAGGGGACACCTACGAGCAGTACTTC

v_gene: TRBV25-1
j_gene: TRBJ2-6
abundance: once
len: 16
d_gene: NA
CDR3aa: CASSLPRVTGANVLTF
CDR3nt: TGTGCCAGCAGCTTGCCCCGGGTTACTGGGGCCAACGTCCTGACTTTC

v_gene: TRBV7-2
j_gene: TRBJ2-1
abundance: NA
len: 15
d_gene: TRBD2
CDR3aa: CASSLGTSTRNEQFF
CDR3nt: TGTGCCAGCAGCTTAGGGACTAGCACCCGGAATGAGCAGTTCTTC

v_gene: TRBV6-1
j_gene: TRBJ1-1
abundance: NA
len: 15
d_gene: TRBD1
CDR3aa: CASIMEGRGPTEAFF
CDR3nt: TGTGCCAGCATCATGGAGGGCAGGGGGCCCACTGAAGCTTTCTTT

v_gene: TRBV5-6
j_gene: TRBJ2-1
abundance: NA
len: 13
d_gene: NA
CDR3aa: CASSSRSYNEQFF
CDR3nt: TGTGCCAGCAGCTCACGGTCCTACAATGAGCAGTTCTTC

v_gene: TRBV7-2
j_gene: TRBJ2-7
abundance: NA
len: 13
d_gene: NA
CDR3aa: CASGEAGPYEQYF
CDR3nt: TGTGCCAGCGGGGAAGCGGGCCCCTACGAGCAGTACTTC

v_gene: TRBV4-1
j_gene: TRBJ1-6
abundance: NA
len: 15
d_gene: TRBD1
CDR3aa: CASSGTGGVLSPLHF
CDR3nt: TGCGCCAGCAGCGGTACAGGGGGGGTTCTTTCACCCCTCCACTTT

v_gene: TRBV14
j_gene: TRBJ2-7
abundance: NA
len: 16
d_gene: TRBD1
CDR3aa: CASSQAPGQGSYEQYF
CDR3nt: TGTGCCAGCAGCCAAGCACCGGGACAGGGATCATACGAGCAGTACTTC

v_gene: TRBV5-8
j_gene: TRBJ2-7
abundance: NA
len: 17
d_gene: NA
CDR3aa: CASSWGGGGTPFYEQYF
CDR3nt: TGTGCCAGCAGTTGGGGAGGGGGTGGGACACCCTTCTACGAGCAGTACTTC

v_gene: TRBV11-2
j_gene: TRBJ2-7
abundance: NA
len: 19
d_gene: NA
CDR3aa: CASSLPYRRHRGSSYEQYF
CDR3nt: TGTGCCAGCAGCCTCCCCTACCGCCGCCATAGGGGAAGCTCCTACGAGCAGTACTTC